Listed here are 27 T cell receptor beta chains from one sample, sequenced in a study of CD8 T cells in Susac syndrome. cDNA came from approximately 0.5 to 1 ug RNA primed by random hexamers. TCRdb reanalysed the immunoSEQ multiplex PCR reads using MiXCR and keeps one entry per CDR3 protein. This table holds tens of thousands of distinct CDR3 sequences, approximately 93% found once. Input material: CD8+ T cells from PBMCs. These receptors were collected from a human donor with multiple sclerosis.

This sequence joins TRBV20-1 and TRBJ1-1; D ambiguous. Germline V CDR1 and CDR2: DFQATT, SNEGSKA (reference sequence). The CDR3 sequence is 12 residues long. V was clipped by 6 bases and J by 5 bases, with 13 bases between them. The DNA of the CDR3 is TGCAGTGCCCCGAATGGGGAGACTGAAGCTTTCTTT. Translated, it gives CSAPNGETEAFF.

This chain uses TRBV20-1 with TRBJ2-5, with D possibly being TRBD2 (7 bases). The J call may be wrong; the DNA end is better matched by TRBJ2-7. The CDR3 loop spans 14 amino acids. Germline CDR1 reads DFQATT; CDR2 reads SNEGSKA (reference sequence). CDR3 loop: CSARDPQRGGEQYF. CDR3 DNA: TGCAGTGCTAGAGATCCTCAAAGGGGGGGCGAGCAGTACTTC.

The chain is built from TRBV7-9 and TRBJ1-5; possible D gene TRBD1, 6 bases. Per germline, CDR1 SEHNR and CDR2 FQNEAQ (reference sequence). V gave up 8 bases and J gave up 6 bases, with 14 bases separating them. The CDR3 sequence is 13 residues long. CDR3 sequence: CASSGGLSQPQHF. The CDR3 bases are TGTGCCAGCTCCGGGGGGCTGAGTCAGCCCCAGCATTTT.

The J gene is TRBJ2-7, the V gene TRBV6-1; D unclear. This CDR3 is 13 amino acids long. The V gene lost 7 bases and the J gene lost 2 bases, with 12 bases spanning the gap. Germline V CDR1 and CDR2: MNHNS, SASEGT. The CDR3 reads CASKGKAAYEQYF. In DNA form, the CDR3 reads TGTGCCAGCAAAGGCAAAGCCGCCTACGAGCAGTACTTC.

The V gene is TRBV5-6, the J gene TRBJ2-5, with no clear D. Trimming took off 1 base at V and 5 bases at J, with 3 bases between the two ends. Germline assignment: CDR1 SGHDT and CDR2 YYEEEE. This CDR3 has 11 residues. Here the CDR3 DNA reads TGTGCCAGCAGCTTGCGGGAGACCCAGTACTTC. Protein sequence: CASSLRETQYF.

The chain couples TRBV7-8 to TRBJ1-2; no clear D. The CDR3 contains 16 residues. The germline V and J ends were trimmed by 0 bases and 4 bases, with 15 bases remaining between them. The V gene's germline CDR1 is SGHVS and CDR2 FQNEAQ. The CDR3 region is CASSLALASSPYGYTF. The CDR3 nucleotides are TGTGCCAGCAGCTTAGCGCTGGCGTCATCCCCCTATGGCTACACCTTC.

V usage is TRBV27 and J usage is TRBJ2-7; D may correspond to TRBD1 or TRBD2 (5 bases each). V was trimmed by 3 bases and J by 3 bases, leaving 12 bases between them. Germline lookup yields CDR1 MNHEY and CDR2 SMNVEV (reference sequence). This CDR3 contains 14 residues. The CDR3 protein is CASSFSTEGYEQYF. The CDR3 nucleotides are TGTGCCAGCAGTTTCTCGACAGAGGGCTACGAGCAGTACTTC.

This chain connects TRBV27 to TRBJ1-1; D gene ambiguous. Germline V gene sequence: CDR1 MNHEY, CDR2 SMNVEV (reference sequence). Trimming took 4 bases from V and 0 from J, leaving 9 bases between them. This CDR3 has 14 residues. CDR3 sequence: CASSSRVMNTEAFF. In DNA, the CDR3 is TGTGCCAGCAGTTCAAGGGTCATGAACACTGAAGCTTTCTTT.

This chain joins TRBV30 and TRBJ2-7, with D possibly TRBD1 on 6 matching bases. This CDR3 is 13 amino acids long. The germline CDR1 and CDR2 sequences are GTSNPN and SVGIG (reference sequence). Deletions cut 3 bases from V and 6 bases from J, with 15 bases between. The CDR3 is CAWSWTVVGEQYF. The CDR3 DNA reads TGTGCCTGGAGCTGGACAGTCGTGGGCGAGCAGTACTTC.

The chain recombines TRBV4-1 with TRBJ1-5, with unresolved D. CDR1 is MGHRA, CDR2 YSYEKL, per germline. The CDR3 length is 15 residues. Trimming cost V 0 bases and J 3 bases, with 9 bases left between them. The CDR3 here is CASSQEQTFNQPQHF. The CDR3 nucleotides are TGCGCCAGCAGCCAAGAGCAGACTTTCAATCAGCCCCAGCATTTT.

J is TRBJ1-1 and V is TRBV14, with D hard to call. The germline V gene encodes CDR1 SGHDN and CDR2 FVKESK. CDR3 length equals 15 residues. The germline V and J ends were trimmed by 1 base and 3 bases, with 12 bases remaining between them. The CDR3 coding sequence is TGTGCCAGCAGCCAAGCTCTAAGGGAGTACACTGAAGCTTTCTTT. It translates to CASSQALREYTEAFF.

V and J are TRBV7-8 and TRBJ2-1; 9 bases are shared with TRBD2. J lost 3 bases, V lost 6 bases, and 6 bases had no gene match. The germline V gene has CDR1 SGHVS and CDR2 FQNEAQ. This CDR3 comprises 15 residues. The CDR3 sequence is CASRGSGGHYNEQFF. The CDR3 DNA reads as TGTGCCAGCAGGGGTAGCGGGGGCCACTACAATGAGCAGTTCTTC.

The V and J genes are TRBV7-9 and TRBJ2-1; D is unclear. Looked up from germline, CDR1 is SEHNR and CDR2 is FQNEAQ (reference sequence). Trimming shortened V by 1 base and J by 4 bases, and 8 bases separated the two germline ends. The CDR3 sequence is 14 residues long. Here the CDR3 DNA reads TGTGCCAGCAGCTTAGTAACGATGTACAATGAGCAGTTCTTC. Encoded protein: CASSLVTMYNEQFF.

The chain carries TRBV20-1 and TRBJ2-2, with 7 nucleotides matching TRBD2. This CDR3 is 15 amino acids long. The J segment lost 0 bases and the V segment lost 0 bases, leaving 1 base of the junction unmatched. CDR1 is DFQATT and CDR2 is SNEGSKA in the germline V gene (reference sequence). CDR3 region: CSAREAGTNTGELFF. CDR3 bases: TGCAGTGCTAGAGAAGCGGGGACGAACACCGGGGAGCTGTTTTTT.

This clonotype appeared a single time. The rearrangement uses TRBV7-2 and TRBJ1-3, with D uncertain. Germline CDR1 reads SGHTA; CDR2 reads FQGNSA. The CDR3 spans 15 residues. Trimming left V 5 bases short and J 0 bases short, with 11 bases between. For the CDR3, the DNA is TGTGCCAGCAGCCAAGACGCGAGCTCTGGAAACACCATATATTTT. Residues: CASSQDASSGNTIYF.

The chain employs TRBV4-1 and TRBJ2-7; D is possibly TRBD1 (5 bases). There are 15 residues in the CDR3. The V end was cut by 0 bases, the J end by 3 bases, with 12 bases between. The V gene's germline CDR1 is MGHRA and CDR2 YSYEKL. The CDR3 DNA reads as TGCGCCAGCAGCCAAGAGGCAGGAAGGGGCTACGAGCAGTACTTC. Translating gives CASSQEAGRGYEQYF.

The CDR3 sequence is CASSVTGGASYGYTF. CDR3 DNA sequence: TGTGCCAGCAGCGTGACAGGGGGCGCGAGCTATGGCTACACCTTC. The chain uses TRBV9 and TRBJ1-2; TRBD1 agrees at 10 bases. Germline-derived CDR1 and CDR2 are SGDLS and YYNGEE. The CDR3 length is 15 residues. After removal of 2 bases from V and 4 bases from J, the junction contained 5 bases not matched to a gene.

V usage is TRBV27 and J usage is TRBJ2-7; no reliable D call. V was clipped by 3 bases and J by 2 bases, with 8 bases between them. CDR3 size: 13 residues. Germline V gene sequence: CDR1 MNHEY, CDR2 SMNVEV (reference sequence). The CDR3 coding sequence is TGTGCCAGCAGTTTCGGGCAGGCCTACGAGCAGTACTTC. Protein product: CASSFGQAYEQYF.

This rearrangement joins TRBV7-9 to TRBJ2-5, with 7 positions matching TRBD1. Germline CDR1 SEHNR, CDR2 FQNEAQ (reference sequence). V dropped 5 bases and J dropped 4; count of bases not matched to a gene: 10. The CDR3 is made up of 15 amino acids. The CDR3 loop reads CASSLITGVGETQYF. Written as DNA, the CDR3 is TGTGCCAGCAGCCTCATAACAGGGGTAGGAGAGACCCAGTACTTC.

The CDR3, as DNA: TGTGCCAGCAGCCAGGGATCCGTGGTGAACGAGCAGTACTTC. This encodes CASSQGSVVNEQYF. The chain links TRBV7-9 to TRBJ2-7, with D possibly TRBD1 on 5 matching bases. Looked up from germline, CDR1 is SEHNR and CDR2 is FQNEAQ (reference sequence). The CDR3 runs 14 residues. V shed 5 bases and J shed 5 bases, with 16 bases lying between them.

The V and J genes are TRBV29-1 and TRBJ2-3; 10 bases are a match to TRBD2. After removal of 0 bases from V and 4 bases from J, the junction contained 1 base not matched to a gene. The length of the CDR3 is 14 residues. CDR1 SQVTM and CDR2 ANQGSEA come from the germline V gene. CDR3 sequence reads: CSVEDSGGADTQYF. The CDR3, as DNA: TGCAGCGTTGAAGACAGCGGGGGGGCAGATACGCAGTATTTT.

V gene TRBV19 combines with J gene TRBJ1-6, with TRBD1 matching over 8 bases. V was clipped by 7 bases and J by 0 bases; unmatched bases: 8. This CDR3 region has 17 residues. CDR1 is LNHDA, CDR2 SQIVND, per germline (reference sequence). The CDR3 loop is CASTSGTGSSYNSPLHF. The CDR3 nucleotides are TGTGCCAGTACCTCCGGGACAGGAAGCTCCTATAATTCACCCCTCCACTTT.

The chain recombines TRBV15 with TRBJ2-5; TRBD1 might be the D (5 bases). The CDR3 extends over 14 amino acids. Germline CDR1 and CDR2: LNHNV and YYDKDF (reference sequence). V lost 1 base, J lost 5 bases, and 11 bases lay in between. The CDR3 region has the DNA TGTGCCACCAGCAGAGGCGCAGGGCTGGAGACCCAGTACTTC. Protein sequence: CATSRGAGLETQYF.

The V and J genes are TRBV20-1 and TRBJ2-7, with D maybe TRBD2 (6 bases). Germline V gives CDR1 DFQATT, CDR2 SNEGSKA (reference sequence). This CDR3 spans 13 amino acids. Trimming removed 4 bases from V and 5 bases from J, with 15 bases in between. CDR3 in amino acids: CSATWEDANEQYF. Here the CDR3 DNA reads TGCAGTGCTACCTGGGAGGACGCCAACGAGCAGTACTTC.

The chain is built from TRBV6-5 and TRBJ2-2; D not resolved. Germline V gives CDR1 MNHEY, CDR2 SVGAGI. V was pared by 8 bases and J by 5 bases, with 6 bases between. This CDR3 is 11 amino acids long. CDR3 bases: TGTGCCAGCGGAATAACCGGGGAGCTGTTTTTT. It encodes CASGITGELFF.

The rearrangement joins TRBV20-1 to TRBJ2-5; a possible D gene is TRBD1 (5 bases). V gave up 0 bases and J gave up 1 base, with 15 bases separating them. The CDR3 runs to 16 residues. Germline V lookup: CDR1 DFQATT, CDR2 SNEGSKA (reference sequence). CDR3 in amino acids: CSARDLVWGPQETQYF. For the CDR3, the DNA is TGCAGTGCTAGAGATTTGGTGTGGGGCCCCCAAGAGACCCAGTACTTC.

J is TRBJ2-1 and V is TRBV12-3 or TRBV12-4; D may be TRBD1 or TRBD2 (5 bases each). The ends were cut back, 4 bases at V and 0 bases at J, with 16 bases in the middle. The CDR3 extends over 17 amino acids. CDR3 residues: CASSSGDGLSSYNEQFF. In nucleotides, the CDR3 is TGTGCCAGCAGTTCCGGGGACGGGTTGAGCTCCTACAATGAGCAGTTCTTC.